The clone carrying this T cell receptor beta chain was counted a few times. The antigen is not known. The data belong to a study of T-cell memory formation after mild COVID-19. Turning to the study itself: There were largely donor-specific TCR clusters.

Study-level results: Clones that contracted clustered mainly in CM and EM if CD4+ and in EMRA if CD8+. Some clones that responded turned up in pre-infection memory, which suggests that cross-reactive memory joined in. CD4+ bias marked clones expanding day 15 to 37, unlike balanced contracting clones.

TCRdb recomputed calls from the 5' RACE reads with MiXCR, one row per CDR3 protein. This sample yields under 300,000 distinct CDR3 sequences, of which around 15% are seen a single time; approximately 3.5% belongs to the top ten. The receptor was isolated from a man between 18 and 29 years old who had mild COVID-19 (a few samples of this study predate the infection). Cell type and time point are not known. Sequencing input: PBMCs or a T cell subset sorted from them (not recorded which).

The CDR3: CASSLGATGGPGQETQYF. CDR3 nucleotides: TGCGCCAGCAGCTTGGGCGCTACGGGGGGGCCCGGACAAGAGACCCAGTACTTC. The chain has TRBV5-1 and TRBJ2-5; TRBD2 aligns across 8 bases. The CDR3 extends over 18 amino acids. From germline, CDR1 is SGHRS and CDR2 YFSETQ. The V gene end was trimmed by 0 bases and the J gene end by 2 bases; junction bases not matched to a gene: 12.